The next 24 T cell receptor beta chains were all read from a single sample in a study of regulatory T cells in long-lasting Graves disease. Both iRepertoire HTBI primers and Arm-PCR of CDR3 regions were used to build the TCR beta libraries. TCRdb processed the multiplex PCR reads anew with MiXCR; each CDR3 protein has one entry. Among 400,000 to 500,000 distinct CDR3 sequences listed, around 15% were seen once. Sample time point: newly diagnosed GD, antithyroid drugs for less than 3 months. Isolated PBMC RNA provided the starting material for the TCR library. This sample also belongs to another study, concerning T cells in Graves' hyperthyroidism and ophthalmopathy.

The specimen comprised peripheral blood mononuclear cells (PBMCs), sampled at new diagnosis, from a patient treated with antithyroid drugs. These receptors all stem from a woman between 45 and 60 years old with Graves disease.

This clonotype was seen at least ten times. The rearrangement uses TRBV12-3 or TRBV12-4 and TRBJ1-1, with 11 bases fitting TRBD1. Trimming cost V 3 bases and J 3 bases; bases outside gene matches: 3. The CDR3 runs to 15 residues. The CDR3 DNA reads TGTGCCAGCAGTTTTCGGGGACAGGGGGACACTGAAGCTTTCTTT. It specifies CASSFRGQGDTEAFF.

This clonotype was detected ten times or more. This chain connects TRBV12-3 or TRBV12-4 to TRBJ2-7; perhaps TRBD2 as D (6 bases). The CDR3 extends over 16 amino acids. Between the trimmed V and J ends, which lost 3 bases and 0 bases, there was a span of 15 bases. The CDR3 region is CASSLAGRGPSYEQYF. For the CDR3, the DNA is TGTGCCAGCAGTTTGGCGGGGCGGGGTCCCTCCTACGAGCAGTACTTC.

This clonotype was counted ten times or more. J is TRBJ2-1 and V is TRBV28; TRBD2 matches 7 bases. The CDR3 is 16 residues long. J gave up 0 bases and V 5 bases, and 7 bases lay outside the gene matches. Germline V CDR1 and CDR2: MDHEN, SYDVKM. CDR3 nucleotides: TGTGCCAGCAGTCCCCTAGCGGTGAGCTCCTACAATGAGCAGTTCTTC. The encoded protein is CASSPLAVSSYNEQFF.

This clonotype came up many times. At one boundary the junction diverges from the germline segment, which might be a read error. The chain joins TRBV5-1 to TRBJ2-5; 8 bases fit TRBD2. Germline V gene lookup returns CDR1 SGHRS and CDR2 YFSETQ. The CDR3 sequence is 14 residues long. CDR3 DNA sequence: TGTGCCAGCTCTCCGGCGGGGGGCGGAGAGACCCAGTACTTC. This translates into CASSPAGGGETQYF. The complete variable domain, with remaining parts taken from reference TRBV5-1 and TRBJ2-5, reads KAGVTQTPRYLIKTRGQQVTLSCSPISGHRSVSWYQQTPGQGLQFLFEYFSETQRNKGNFPGRFSGRQFSNSRSEMNVSTLELGDSALYLCASSPAGGGETQYFGPGTRLLVL.

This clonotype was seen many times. The CDR3 loop is CASRWGVNQPQHF. CDR3 DNA sequence: TGTGCCAGCAGATGGGGGGTCAATCAGCCCCAGCATTTT. The chain employs TRBV2 and TRBJ1-5; perhaps TRBD1 as D (5 bases). The CDR3 runs to 13 residues. Per the germline V gene, CDR1 is SNHLY and CDR2 is FYNNEI. Deletions cut 6 bases from V and 3 bases from J, with 9 bases between.

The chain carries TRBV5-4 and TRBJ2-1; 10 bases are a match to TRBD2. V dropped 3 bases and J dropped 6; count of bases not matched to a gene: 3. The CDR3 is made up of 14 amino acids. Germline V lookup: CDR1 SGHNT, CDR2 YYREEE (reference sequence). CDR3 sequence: CASSWRLAGNEQFF. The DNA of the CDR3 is TGTGCCAGCAGCTGGCGACTAGCGGGCAATGAGCAGTTCTTC.

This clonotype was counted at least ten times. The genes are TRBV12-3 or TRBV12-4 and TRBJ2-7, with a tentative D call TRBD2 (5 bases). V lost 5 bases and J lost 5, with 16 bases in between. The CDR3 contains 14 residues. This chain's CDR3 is CASSTRAFWNEQYF. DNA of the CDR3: TGTGCCAGCAGTACTAGGGCCTTCTGGAACGAGCAGTACTTC.

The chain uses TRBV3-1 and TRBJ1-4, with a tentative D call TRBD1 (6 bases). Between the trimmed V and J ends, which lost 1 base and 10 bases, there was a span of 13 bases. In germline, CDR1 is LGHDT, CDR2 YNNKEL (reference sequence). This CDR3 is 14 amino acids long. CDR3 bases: TGTGCCAGCAGCCAAGCACAGGGACTCGGAAAACTGTTTTTT. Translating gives CASSQAQGLGKLFF. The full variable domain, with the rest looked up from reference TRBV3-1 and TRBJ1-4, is DTAVSQTPKYLVTQMGNDKSIKCEQNLGHDTMYWYKQDSKKFLKIMFSYNNKELIINETVPNRFSPKSPDKAHLNLHINSLELGDSAVYFCASSQAQGLGKLFFGSGTQLSVL.

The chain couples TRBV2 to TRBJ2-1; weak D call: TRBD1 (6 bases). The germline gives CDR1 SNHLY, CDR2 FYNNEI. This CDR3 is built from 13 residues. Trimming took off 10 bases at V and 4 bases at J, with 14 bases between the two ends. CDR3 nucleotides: TGTGCCACCATGGACAGCATTTACAATGAGCAGTTCTTC. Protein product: CATMDSIYNEQFF.

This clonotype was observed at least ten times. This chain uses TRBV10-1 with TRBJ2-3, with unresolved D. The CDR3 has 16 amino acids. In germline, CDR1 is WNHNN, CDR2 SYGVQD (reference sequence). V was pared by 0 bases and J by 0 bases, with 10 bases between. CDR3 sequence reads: CASSESTATSTDTQYF. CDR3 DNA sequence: TGCGCCAGCAGTGAGTCTACCGCCACTAGCACAGATACGCAGTATTTT.

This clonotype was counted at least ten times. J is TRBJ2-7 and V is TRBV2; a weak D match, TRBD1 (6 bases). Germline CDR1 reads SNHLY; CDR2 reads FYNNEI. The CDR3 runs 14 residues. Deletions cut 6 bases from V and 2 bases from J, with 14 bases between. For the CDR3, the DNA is TGTGCCAGCAGCACAACGACAGGAACCTACGAGCAGTACTTC. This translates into CASSTTTGTYEQYF.

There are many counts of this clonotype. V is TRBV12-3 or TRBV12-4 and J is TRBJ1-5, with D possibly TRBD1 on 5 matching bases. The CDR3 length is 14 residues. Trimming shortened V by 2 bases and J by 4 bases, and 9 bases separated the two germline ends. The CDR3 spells CASSLRQRNQPQHF. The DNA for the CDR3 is TGTGCCAGCAGTTTACGACAGCGTAATCAGCCCCAGCATTTT.

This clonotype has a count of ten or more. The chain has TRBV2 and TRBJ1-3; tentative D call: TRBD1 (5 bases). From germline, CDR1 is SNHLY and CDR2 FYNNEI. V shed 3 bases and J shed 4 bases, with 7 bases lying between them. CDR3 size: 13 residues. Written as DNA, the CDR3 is TGTGCCAGCAGTGACAGGGCCGGAAACACCATATATTTT. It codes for CASSDRAGNTIYF.

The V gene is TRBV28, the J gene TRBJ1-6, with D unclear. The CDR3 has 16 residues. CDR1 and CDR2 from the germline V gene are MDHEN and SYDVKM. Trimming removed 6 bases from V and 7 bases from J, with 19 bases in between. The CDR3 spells CASSLQPPERNSPLHF. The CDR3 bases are TGTGCCAGCAGCCTCCAGCCCCCGGAGAGGAATTCACCCCTCCACTTT.

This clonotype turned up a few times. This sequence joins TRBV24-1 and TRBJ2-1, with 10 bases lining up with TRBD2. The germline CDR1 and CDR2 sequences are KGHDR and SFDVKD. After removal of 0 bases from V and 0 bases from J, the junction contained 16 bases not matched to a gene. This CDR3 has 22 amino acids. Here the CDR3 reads CATSDLSGGNVPSGSSYNEQFF. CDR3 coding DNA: TGTGCCACCAGTGATTTGTCCGGGGGTAATGTTCCTAGCGGGAGCTCCTACAATGAGCAGTTCTTC.

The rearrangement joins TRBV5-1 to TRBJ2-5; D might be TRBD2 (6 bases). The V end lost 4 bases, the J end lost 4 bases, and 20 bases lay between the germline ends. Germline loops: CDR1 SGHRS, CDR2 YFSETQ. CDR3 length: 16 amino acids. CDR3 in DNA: TGCGCCAGCAGCCCCCTAATCGGGATGGAGGGAGAGACCCAGTACTTC. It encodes CASSPLIGMEGETQYF.

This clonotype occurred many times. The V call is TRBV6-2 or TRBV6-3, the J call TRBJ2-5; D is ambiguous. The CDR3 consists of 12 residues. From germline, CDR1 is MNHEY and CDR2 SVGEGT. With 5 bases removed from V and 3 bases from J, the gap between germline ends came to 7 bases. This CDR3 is CASSHQEETQYF. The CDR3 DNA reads TGTGCCAGCAGTCACCAAGAAGAGACCCAGTACTTC.

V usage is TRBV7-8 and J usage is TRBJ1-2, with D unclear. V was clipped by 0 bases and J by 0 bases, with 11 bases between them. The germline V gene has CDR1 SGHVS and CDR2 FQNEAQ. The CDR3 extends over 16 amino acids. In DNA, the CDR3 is TGTGCCAGCAGCTTAGCGGCAGGCTTTACTAACTATGGCTACACCTTC. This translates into CASSLAAGFTNYGYTF.

The CDR3 loop reads CASSSPAGGYEQYF. Here the CDR3 DNA reads TGCGCCAGCAGCAGCCCAGCGGGAGGCTACGAGCAGTACTTC. The chain carries TRBV5-1 and TRBJ2-7; 9 bases are shared with TRBD2. V lost 4 bases and J lost 3; bases outside the gene matches: 5. The CDR3 covers 14 residues. CDR1 SGHRS and CDR2 YFSETQ come from the germline V gene.

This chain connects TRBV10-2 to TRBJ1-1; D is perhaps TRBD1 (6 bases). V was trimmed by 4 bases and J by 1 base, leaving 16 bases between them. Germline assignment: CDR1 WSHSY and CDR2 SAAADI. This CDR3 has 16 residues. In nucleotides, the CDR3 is TGCGCCAGCAGTGGGGGGCTTAATTCCCCGAACACTGAAGCTTTCTTT. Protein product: CASSGGLNSPNTEAFF.

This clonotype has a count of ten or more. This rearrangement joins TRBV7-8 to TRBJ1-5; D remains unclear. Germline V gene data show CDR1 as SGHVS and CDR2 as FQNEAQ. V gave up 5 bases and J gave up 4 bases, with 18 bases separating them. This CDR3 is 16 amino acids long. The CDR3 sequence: CASSPSGWALNQPQHF. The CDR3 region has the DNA TGTGCCAGCAGCCCGAGCGGTTGGGCACTGAATCAGCCCCAGCATTTT.

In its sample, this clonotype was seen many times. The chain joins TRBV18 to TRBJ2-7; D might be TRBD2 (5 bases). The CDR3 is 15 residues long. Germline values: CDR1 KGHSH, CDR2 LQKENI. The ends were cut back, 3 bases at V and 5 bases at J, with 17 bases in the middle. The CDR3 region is CASSPSSRGMHEQYF. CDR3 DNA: TGTGCCAGCTCACCGAGTTCGCGAGGGATGCACGAGCAGTACTTC.

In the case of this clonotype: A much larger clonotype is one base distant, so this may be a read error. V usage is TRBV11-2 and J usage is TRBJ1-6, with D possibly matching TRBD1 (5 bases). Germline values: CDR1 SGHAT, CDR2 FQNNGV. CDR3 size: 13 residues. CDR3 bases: TGTGCCGGCAGCTTTGGACACGAATCACCCCTCCACTTT. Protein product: CAGSFGHESPLHF.

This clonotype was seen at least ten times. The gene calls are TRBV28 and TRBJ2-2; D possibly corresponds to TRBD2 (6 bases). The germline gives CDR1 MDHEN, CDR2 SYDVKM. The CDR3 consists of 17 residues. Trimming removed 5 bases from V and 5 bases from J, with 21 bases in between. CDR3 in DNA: TGTGCCAGCAGTCCCCTTTCCGGACTGACTAGGACCGGGGAGCTGTTTTTT. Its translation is CASSPLSGLTRTGELFF.